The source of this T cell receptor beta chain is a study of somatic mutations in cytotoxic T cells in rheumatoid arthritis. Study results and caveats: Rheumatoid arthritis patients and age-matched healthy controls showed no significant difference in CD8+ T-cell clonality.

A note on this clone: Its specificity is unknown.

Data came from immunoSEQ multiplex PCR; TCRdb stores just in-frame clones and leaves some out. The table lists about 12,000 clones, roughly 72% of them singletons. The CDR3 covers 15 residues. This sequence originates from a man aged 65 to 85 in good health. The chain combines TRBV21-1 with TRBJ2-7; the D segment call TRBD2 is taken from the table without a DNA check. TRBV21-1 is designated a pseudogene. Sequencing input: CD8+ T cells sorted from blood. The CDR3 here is CASIHLPGSHYEQYF. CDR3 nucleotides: TGTGCCAGCATCCACTTGCCGGGATCCCACTACGAGCAGTACTTC.